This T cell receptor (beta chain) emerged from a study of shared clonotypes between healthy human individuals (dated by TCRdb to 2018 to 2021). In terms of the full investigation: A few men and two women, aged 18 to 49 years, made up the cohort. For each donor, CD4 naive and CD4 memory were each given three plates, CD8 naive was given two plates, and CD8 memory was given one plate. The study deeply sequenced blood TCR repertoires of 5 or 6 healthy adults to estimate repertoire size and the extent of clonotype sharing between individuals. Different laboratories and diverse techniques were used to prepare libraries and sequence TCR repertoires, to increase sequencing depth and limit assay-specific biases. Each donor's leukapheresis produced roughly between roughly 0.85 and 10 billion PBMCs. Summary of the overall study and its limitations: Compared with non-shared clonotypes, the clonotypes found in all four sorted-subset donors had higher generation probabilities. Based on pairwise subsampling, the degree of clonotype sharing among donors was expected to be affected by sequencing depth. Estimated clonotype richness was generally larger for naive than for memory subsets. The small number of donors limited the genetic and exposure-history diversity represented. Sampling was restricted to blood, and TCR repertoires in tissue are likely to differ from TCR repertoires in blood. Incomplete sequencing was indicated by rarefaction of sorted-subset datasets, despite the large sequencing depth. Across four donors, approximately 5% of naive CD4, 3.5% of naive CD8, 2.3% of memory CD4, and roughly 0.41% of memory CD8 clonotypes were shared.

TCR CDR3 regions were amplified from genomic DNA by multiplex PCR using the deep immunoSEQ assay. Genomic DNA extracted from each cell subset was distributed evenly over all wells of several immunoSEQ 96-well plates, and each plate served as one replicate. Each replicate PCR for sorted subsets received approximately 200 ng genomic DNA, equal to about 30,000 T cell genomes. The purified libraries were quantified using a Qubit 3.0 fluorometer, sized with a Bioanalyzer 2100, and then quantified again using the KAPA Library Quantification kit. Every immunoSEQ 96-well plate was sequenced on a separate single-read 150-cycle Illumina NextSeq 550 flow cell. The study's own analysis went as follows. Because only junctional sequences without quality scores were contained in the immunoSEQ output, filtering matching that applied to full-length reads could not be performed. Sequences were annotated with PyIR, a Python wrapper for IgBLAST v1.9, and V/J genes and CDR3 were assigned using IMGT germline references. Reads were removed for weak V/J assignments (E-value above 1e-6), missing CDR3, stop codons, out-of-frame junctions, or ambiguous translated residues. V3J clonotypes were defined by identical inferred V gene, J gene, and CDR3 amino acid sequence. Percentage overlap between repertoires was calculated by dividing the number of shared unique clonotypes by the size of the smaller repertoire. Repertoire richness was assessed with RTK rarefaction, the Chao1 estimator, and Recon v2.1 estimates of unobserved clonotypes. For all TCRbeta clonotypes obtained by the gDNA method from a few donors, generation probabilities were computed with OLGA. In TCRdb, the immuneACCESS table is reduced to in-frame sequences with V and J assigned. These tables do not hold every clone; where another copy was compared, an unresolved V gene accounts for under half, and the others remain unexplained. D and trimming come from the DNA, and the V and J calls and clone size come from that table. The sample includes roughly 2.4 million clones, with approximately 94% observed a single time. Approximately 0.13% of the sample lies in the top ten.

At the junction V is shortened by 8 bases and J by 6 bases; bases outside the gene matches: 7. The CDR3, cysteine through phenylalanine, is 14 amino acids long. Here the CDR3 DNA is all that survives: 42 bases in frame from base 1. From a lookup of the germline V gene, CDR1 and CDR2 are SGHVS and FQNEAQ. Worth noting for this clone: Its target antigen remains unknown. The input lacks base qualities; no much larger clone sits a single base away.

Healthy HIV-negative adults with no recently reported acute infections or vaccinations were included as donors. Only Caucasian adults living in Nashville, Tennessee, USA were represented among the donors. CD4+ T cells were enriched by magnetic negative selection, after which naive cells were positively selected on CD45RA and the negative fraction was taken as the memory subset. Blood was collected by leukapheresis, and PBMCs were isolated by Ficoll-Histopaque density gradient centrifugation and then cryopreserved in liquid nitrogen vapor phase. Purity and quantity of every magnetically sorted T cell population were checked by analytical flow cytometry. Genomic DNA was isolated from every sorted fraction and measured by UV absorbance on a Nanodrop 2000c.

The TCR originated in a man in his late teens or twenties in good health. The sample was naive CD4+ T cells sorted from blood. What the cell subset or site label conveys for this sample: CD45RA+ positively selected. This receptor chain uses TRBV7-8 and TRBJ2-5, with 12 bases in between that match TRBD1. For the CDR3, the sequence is CASGTGGGQKTQYF. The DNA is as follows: TGTGCCAGCGGGACAGGGGGCGGTCAGAAGACCCAGTACTTC.